The clone carrying this T cell receptor (beta chain) was observed a handful of times. PCR was performed a second time for about 6 to 12 cycles using a sample-barcoded 5' primer and a J-beta primer mix. TCRdb used MiXCR to reprocess the 5' RACE reads, holding one entry per CDR3 protein. The repertoire holds roughly 570,000 distinct CDR3 sequences, about 25% seen once, with roughly 18% in the top ten. The data were obtained in a study of blood T cells in healthy people across ages. The sequence was collected from a woman in her 70s in good health. The source material was blood.

This CDR3 reads CASSVDGGTGVHEQYF. The CDR3 nucleotides are TGTGCCAGCAGCGTAGATGGTGGGACAGGGGTTCACGAGCAGTACTTC. The chain employs TRBV9 and TRBJ2-5, with 10 positions matching TRBD1. The J call may be wrong; the DNA end is better matched by TRBJ2-7. Germline V CDR1 and CDR2: SGDLS, YYNGEE. CDR3 length equals 16 residues.